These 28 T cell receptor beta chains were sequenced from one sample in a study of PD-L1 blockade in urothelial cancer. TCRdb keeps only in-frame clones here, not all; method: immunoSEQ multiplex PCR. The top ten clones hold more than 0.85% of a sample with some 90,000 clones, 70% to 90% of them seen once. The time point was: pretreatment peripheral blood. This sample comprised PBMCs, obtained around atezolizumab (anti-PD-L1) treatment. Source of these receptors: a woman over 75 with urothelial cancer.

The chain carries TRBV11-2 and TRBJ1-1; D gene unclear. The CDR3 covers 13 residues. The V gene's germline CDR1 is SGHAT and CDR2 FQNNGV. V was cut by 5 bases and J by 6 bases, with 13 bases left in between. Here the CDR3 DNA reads TGTGCCAGCAGCCTTGGTTTACGGGCTGAAGCTTTCTTT. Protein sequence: CASSLGLRAEAFF.

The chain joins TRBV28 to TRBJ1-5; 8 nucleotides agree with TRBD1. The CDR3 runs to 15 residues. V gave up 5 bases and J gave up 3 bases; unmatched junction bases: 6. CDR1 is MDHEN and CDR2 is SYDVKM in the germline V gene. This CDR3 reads CASSAPGQANQPQHF. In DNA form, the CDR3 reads TGTGCCAGCAGTGCTCCGGGACAGGCCAATCAGCCCCAGCATTTT.

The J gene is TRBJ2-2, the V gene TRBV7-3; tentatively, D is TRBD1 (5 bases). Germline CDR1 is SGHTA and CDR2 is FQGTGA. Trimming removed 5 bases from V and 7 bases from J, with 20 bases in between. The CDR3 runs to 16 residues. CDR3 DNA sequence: TGTGCCAGCAGCCAAAACCCGCCAAGAACAGGCGGGGAGCTGTTTTTT. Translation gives CASSQNPPRTGGELFF.

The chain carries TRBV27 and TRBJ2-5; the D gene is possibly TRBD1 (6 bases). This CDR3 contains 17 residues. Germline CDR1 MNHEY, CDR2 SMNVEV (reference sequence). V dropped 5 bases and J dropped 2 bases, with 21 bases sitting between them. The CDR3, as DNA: TGTGCCAGCAGTCTCTACCATCCCGACAGGAAACAAGAGACCCAGTACTTC. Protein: CASSLYHPDRKQETQYF.

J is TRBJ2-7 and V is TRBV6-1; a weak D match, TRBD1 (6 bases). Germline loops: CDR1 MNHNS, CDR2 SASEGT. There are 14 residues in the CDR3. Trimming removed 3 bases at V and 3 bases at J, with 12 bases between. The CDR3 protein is CASSETGRVYEQYF. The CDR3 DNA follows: TGTGCCAGCAGTGAGACAGGTAGGGTCTACGAGCAGTACTTC.

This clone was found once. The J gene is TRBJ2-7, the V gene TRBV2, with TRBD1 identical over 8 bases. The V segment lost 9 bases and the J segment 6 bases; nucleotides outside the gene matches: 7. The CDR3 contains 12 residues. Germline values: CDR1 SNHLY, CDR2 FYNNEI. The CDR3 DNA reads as TGTGCCAGTCGGACAGGGAACGCCGAGCAGTACTTC. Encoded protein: CASRTGNAEQYF.

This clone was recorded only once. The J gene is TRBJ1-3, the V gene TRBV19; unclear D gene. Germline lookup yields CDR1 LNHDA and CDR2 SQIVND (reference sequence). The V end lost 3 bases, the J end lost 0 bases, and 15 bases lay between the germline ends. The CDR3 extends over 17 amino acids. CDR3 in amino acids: CASSIGLVTHSGNTIYF. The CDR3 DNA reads TGTGCCAGTAGTATCGGGTTGGTCACACACTCTGGAAACACCATATATTTT.

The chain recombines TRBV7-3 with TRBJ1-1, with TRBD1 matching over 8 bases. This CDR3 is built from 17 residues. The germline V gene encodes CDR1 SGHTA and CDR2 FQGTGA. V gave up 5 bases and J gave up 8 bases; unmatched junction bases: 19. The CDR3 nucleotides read TGTGCCAGCAGCCGGAACCCCAGGGGGCTAGGTGGCACCGAAGCTTTCTTT. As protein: CASSRNPRGLGGTEAFF.

DNA for the CDR3: TGCGCCAGCAGCTTTGGTACTAGCGGCCAAGAGACCCAGTACTTC. Residues: CASSFGTSGQETQYF. The chain uses TRBV5-1 and TRBJ2-5, with 8 bases that match TRBD2. Trimming cost V 2 bases and J 1 base; bases outside gene matches: 4. CDR3 size: 15 residues. The germline V gene has CDR1 SGHRS and CDR2 YFSETQ. Full variable domain (missing parts from reference TRBV5-1 and TRBJ2-5): KAGVTQTPRYLIKTRGQQVTLSCSPISGHRSVSWYQQTPGQGLQFLFEYFSETQRNKGNFPGRFSGRQFSNSRSEMNVSTLELGDSALYLCASSFGTSGQETQYFGPGTRLLVL.

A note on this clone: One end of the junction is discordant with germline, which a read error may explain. The chain's CDR3 is CASSLVAGMQEIQYF. In nucleotides, the CDR3 is TGCGCCAGCAGCTTGGTCGCGGGAATGCAAGAGATCCAGTACTTC. The chain couples TRBV5-1 to TRBJ2-5; D might be TRBD2 (6 bases). Germline V CDR1 and CDR2: SGHRS, YFSETQ. The CDR3 covers 15 residues. Full variable domain (missing parts from reference TRBV5-1 and TRBJ2-5): KAGVTQTPRYLIKTRGQQVTLSCSPISGHRSVSWYQQTPGQGLQFLFEYFSETQRNKGNFPGRFSGRQFSNSRSEMNVSTLELGDSALYLCASSLVAGMQEIQYFGPGTRLLVL.

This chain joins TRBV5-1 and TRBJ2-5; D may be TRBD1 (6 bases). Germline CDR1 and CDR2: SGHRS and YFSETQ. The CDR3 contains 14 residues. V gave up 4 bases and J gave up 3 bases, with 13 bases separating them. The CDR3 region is CASSLVAGEETQYF. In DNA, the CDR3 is TGCGCCAGCAGCCTAGTTGCAGGGGAAGAGACCCAGTACTTC.

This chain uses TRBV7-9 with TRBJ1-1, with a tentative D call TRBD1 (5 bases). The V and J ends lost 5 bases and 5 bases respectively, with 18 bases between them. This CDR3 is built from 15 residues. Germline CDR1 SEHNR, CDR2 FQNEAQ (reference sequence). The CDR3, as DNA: TGTGCCAGCAGCCAGACTAAGGGGAGGGAAACTGAAGCTTTCTTT. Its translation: CASSQTKGRETEAFF. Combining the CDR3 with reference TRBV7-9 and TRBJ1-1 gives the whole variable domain DTGVSQNPRHKITKRGQNVTFRCDPISEHNRLYWYRQTLGQGPEFLTYFQNEAQLEKSRLLSDRFSAERPKGSFSTLEIQRTEQGDSAMYLCASSQTKGRETEAFFGQGTRLTVV.

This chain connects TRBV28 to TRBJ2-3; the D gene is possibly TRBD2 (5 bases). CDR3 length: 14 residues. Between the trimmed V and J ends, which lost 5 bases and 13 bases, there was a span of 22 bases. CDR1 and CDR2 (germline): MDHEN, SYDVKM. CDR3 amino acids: CASSPSRGTVKEYF. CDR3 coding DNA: TGTGCCAGCAGTCCCTCCCGGGGAACGGTGAAGGAGTATTTT.

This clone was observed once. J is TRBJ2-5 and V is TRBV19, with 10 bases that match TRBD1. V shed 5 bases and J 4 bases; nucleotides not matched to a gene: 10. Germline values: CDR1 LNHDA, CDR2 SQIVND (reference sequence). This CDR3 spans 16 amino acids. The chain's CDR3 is CASSPRQGAVVETQYF. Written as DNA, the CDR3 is TGTGCCAGTAGTCCTCGACAGGGGGCGGTGGTAGAGACCCAGTACTTC. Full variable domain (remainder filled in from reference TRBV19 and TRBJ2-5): DGGITQSPKYLFRKEGQNVTLSCEQNLNHDAMYWYRQDPGQGLRLIYYSQIVNDFQKGDIAEGYSVSREKKESFPLTVTSAQKNPTAFYLCASSPRQGAVVETQYFGPGTRLLVL.

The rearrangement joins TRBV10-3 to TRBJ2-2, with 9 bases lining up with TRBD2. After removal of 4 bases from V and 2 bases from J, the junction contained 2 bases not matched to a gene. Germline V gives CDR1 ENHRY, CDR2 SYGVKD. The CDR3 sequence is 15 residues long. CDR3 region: CAISVAGVNTGELFF. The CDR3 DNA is TGTGCCATCAGTGTAGCGGGAGTCAACACCGGGGAGCTGTTTTTT.

The CDR3 DNA reads TGCGCCAGCAGTGGGGGACAGGGCAGCTATGGCTACACCTTC. Translation gives CASSGGQGSYGYTF. The genes are TRBV10-2 and TRBJ1-2, with 9 bases identical to TRBD1. V trimming: 4 bases; J trimming: 4 bases; junction bases outside the gene matches: 4. Germline-derived CDR1 and CDR2 are WSHSY and SAAADI. CDR3 length: 14 amino acids.

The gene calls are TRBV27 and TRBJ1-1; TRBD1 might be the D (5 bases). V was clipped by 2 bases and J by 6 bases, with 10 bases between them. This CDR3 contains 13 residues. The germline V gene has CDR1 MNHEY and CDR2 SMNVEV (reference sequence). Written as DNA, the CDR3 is TGTGCCAGCAGTTTACGGAGGGGCGCTGAAGCTTTCTTT. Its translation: CASSLRRGAEAFF.

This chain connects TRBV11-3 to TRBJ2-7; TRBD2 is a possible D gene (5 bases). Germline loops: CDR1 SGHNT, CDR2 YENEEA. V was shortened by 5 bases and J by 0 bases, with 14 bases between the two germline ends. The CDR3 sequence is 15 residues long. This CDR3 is CASSPMSGSSYEQYF. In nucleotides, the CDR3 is TGTGCCAGCAGCCCTATGAGCGGTTCCTCCTACGAGCAGTACTTC.

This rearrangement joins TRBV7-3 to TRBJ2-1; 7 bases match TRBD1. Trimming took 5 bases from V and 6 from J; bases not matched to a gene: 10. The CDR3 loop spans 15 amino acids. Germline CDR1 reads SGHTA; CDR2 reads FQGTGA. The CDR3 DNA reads TGTGCCAGCAGCCTCGGGACAGTCCTAGGCAATGAGCAGTTCTTC. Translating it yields CASSLGTVLGNEQFF.

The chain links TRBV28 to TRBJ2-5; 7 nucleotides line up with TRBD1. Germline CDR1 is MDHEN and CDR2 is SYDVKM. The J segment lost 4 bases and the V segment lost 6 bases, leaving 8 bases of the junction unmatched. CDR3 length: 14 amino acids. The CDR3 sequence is CASRRQGSTETQYF. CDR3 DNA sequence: TGTGCCAGCAGGAGACAGGGTAGTACAGAGACCCAGTACTTC. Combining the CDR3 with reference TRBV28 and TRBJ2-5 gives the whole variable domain DVKVTQSSRYLVKRTGEKVFLECVQDMDHENMFWYRQDPGLGLRLIYFSYDVKMKEKGDIPEGYSVSREKKERFSLILESASTNQTSMYLCASRRQGSTETQYFGPGTRLLVL.

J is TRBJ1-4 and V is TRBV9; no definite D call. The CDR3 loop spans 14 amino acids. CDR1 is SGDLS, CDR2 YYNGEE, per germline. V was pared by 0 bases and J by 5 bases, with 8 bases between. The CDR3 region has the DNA TGTGCCAGCAGCGTAGGAGTAAAAAATGAAAAACTGTTTTTT. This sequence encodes CASSVGVKNEKLFF.

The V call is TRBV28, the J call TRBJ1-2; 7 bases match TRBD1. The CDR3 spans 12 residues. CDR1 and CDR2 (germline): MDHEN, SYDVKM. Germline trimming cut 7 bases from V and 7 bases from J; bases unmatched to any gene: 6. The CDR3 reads CASTGTAPGYTF. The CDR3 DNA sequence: TGTGCCAGCACCGGGACAGCACCTGGCTACACCTTC.

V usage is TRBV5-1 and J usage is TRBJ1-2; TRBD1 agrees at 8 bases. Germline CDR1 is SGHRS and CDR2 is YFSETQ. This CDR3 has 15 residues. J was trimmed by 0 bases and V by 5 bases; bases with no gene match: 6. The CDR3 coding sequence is TGCGCCAGCAGGACAGGGGCCGACCCTAACTATGGCTACACCTTC. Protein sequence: CASRTGADPNYGYTF. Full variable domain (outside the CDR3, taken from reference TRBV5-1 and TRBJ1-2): KAGVTQTPRYLIKTRGQQVTLSCSPISGHRSVSWYQQTPGQGLQFLFEYFSETQRNKGNFPGRFSGRQFSNSRSEMNVSTLELGDSALYLCASRTGADPNYGYTFGSGTRLTVV.

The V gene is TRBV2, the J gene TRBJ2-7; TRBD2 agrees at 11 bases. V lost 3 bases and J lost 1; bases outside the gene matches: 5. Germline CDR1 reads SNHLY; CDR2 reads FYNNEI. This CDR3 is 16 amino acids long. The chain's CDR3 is CASSETSGDASYEQYF. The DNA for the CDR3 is TGTGCCAGCAGTGAGACTAGCGGGGATGCGTCCTACGAGCAGTACTTC.

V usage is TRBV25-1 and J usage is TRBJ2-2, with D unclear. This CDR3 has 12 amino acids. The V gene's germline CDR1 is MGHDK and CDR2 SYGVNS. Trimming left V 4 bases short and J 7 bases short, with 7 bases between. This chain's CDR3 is CASSGPGGELFF. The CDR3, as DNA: TGTGCCAGCAGTGGACCAGGCGGGGAGCTGTTTTTT.

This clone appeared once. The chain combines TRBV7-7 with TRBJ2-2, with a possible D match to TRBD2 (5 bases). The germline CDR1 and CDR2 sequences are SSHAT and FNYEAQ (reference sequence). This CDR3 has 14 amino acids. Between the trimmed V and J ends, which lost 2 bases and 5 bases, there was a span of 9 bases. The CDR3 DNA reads TGTGCCAGCAGCTTAAAGCGAGGGACCGGGGAGCTGTTTTTT. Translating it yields CASSLKRGTGELFF.

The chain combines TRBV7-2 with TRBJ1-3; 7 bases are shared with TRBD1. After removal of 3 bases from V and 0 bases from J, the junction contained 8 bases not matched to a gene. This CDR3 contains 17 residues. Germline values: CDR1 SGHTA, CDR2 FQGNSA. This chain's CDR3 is CASSFSGTAGSGNTIYF. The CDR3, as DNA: TGTGCCAGCAGCTTCTCCGGGACAGCGGGCTCTGGAAACACCATATATTTT.

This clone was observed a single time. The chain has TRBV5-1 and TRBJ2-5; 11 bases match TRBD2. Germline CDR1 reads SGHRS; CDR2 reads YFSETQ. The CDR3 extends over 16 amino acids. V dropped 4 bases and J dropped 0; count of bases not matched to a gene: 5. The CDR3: CASSQGTSGNQETQYF. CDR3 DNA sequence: TGCGCCAGCAGCCAGGGGACTAGCGGAAACCAAGAGACCCAGTACTTC.